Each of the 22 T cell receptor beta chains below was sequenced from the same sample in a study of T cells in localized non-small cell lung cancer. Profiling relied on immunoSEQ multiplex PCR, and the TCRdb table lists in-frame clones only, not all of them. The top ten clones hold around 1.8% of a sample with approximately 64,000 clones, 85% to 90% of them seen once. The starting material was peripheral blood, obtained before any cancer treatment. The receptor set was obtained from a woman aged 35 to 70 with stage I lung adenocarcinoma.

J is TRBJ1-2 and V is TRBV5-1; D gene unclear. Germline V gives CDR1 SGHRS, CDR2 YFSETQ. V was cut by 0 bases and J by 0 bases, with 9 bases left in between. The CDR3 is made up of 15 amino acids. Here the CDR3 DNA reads TGCGCCAGCAGCTTGGTTGGGGAAGCTAACTATGGCTACACCTTC. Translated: CASSLVGEANYGYTF.

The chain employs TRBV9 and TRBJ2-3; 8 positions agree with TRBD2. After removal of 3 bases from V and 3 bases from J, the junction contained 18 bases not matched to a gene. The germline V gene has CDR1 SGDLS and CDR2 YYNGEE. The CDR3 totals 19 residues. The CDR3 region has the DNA TGTGCCAGCAGCGCACCGTTGGACCTAGCGGGCCCCGCTACAGATACGCAGTATTTT. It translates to CASSAPLDLAGPATDTQYF.

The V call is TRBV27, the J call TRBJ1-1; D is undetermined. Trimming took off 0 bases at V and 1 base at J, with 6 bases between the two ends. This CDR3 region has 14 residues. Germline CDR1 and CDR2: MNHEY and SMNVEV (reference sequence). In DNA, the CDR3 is TGTGCCAGCAGTTTATCGGCAGGGAACACTGAAGCTTTCTTT. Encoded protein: CASSLSAGNTEAFF.

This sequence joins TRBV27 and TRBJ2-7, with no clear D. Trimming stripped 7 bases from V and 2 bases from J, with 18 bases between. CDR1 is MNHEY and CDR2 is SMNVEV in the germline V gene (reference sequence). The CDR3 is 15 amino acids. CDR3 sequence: CASNSRTAFPYEQYF. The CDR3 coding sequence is TGTGCCAGCAACTCGAGAACAGCCTTCCCCTACGAGCAGTACTTC.

CDR3 loop: CARKGYTF. The CDR3 DNA follows: TGTGCCAGAAAAGGGTACACCTTC. This chain links TRBV6-5 with TRBJ1-2; D is uncertain. This CDR3 is 8 amino acids long. V lost 9 bases and J 11 bases, leaving 7 bases between the germline ends. CDR1 is MNHEY, CDR2 SVGAGI, per germline.

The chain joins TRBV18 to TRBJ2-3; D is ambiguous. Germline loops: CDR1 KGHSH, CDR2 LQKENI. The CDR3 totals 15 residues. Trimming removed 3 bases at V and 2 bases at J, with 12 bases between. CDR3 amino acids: CASSPTNTATDTQYF. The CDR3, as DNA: TGTGCCAGCTCACCGACCAATACAGCCACAGATACGCAGTATTTT.

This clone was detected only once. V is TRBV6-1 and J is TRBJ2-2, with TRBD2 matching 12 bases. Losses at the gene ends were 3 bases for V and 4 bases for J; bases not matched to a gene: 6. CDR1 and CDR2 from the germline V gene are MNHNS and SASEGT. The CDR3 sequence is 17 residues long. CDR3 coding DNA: TGTGCCAGCAGTGACGTCGGACTAGCGGGGATCACCGGGGAGCTGTTTTTT. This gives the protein CASSDVGLAGITGELFF.

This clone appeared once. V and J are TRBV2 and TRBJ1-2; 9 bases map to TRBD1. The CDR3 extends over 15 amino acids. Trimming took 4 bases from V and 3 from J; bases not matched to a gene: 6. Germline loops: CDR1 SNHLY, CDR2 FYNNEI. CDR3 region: CASSANRGLDYGYTF. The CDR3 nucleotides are TGTGCCAGCAGTGCCAACAGGGGGCTGGACTATGGCTACACCTTC.

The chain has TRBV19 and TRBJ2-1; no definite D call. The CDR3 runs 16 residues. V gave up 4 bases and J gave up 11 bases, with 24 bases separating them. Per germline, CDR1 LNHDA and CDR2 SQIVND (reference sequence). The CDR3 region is CASSNPVQPHPTKQFF. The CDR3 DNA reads TGTGCCAGTAGTAACCCGGTACAGCCTCACCCTACCAAGCAGTTCTTC.

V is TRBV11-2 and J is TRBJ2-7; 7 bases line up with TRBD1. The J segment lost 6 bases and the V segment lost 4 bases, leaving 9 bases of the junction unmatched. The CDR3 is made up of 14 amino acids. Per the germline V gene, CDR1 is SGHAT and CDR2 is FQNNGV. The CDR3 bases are TGTGCCAGCAGCTCCGTTGACAGGGTAACCGAGCAGTACTTC. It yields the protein CASSSVDRVTEQYF.

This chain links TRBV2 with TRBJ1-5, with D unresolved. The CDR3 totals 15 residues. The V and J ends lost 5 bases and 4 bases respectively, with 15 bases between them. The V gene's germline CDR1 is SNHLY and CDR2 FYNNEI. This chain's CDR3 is CASSRQVLANQPQHF. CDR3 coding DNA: TGTGCCAGCAGTAGACAAGTTCTAGCAAATCAGCCCCAGCATTTT.

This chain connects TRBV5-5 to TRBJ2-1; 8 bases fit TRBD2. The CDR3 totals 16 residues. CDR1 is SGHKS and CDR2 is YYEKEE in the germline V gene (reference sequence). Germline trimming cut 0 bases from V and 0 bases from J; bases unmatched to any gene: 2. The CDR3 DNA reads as TGTGCCAGCAGCTTGGGAGGGACTAGCTCCTACAATGAGCAGTTCTTC. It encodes CASSLGGTSSYNEQFF.

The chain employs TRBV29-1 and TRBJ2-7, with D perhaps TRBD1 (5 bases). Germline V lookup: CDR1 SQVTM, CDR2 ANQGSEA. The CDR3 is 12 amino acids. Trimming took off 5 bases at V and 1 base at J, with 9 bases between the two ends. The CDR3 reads CSVTGFSYEQYF. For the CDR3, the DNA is TGCAGCGTTACAGGATTTTCCTACGAGCAGTACTTC.

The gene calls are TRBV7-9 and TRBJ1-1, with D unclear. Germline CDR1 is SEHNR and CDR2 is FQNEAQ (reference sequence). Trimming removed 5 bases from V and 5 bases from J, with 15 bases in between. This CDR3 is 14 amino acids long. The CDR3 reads CASSILTPRTEAFF. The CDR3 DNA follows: TGTGCCAGCAGCATACTCACTCCACGGACTGAAGCTTTCTTT.

The CDR3 region is CASSVPDSNEQYF. CDR3 sequence (DNA): TGTGCCAGCAGCGTTCCCGATAGTAACGAGCAGTACTTC. J is TRBJ2-7 and V is TRBV9; no clear D gene. CDR1 is SGDLS and CDR2 is YYNGEE in the germline V gene. Trimming left V 2 bases short and J 5 bases short, with 11 bases between. The CDR3 has 13 residues.

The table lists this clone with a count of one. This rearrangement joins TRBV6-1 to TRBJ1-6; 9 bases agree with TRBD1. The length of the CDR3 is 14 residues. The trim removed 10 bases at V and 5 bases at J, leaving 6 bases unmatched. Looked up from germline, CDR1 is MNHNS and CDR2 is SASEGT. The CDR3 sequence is CATIQGANNSPLHF. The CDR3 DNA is TGTGCCACTATACAGGGGGCGAATAATTCACCCCTCCACTTT.

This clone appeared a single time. The CDR3 region has the DNA TGCGCCAGCAGACCACGGACAGGGGGTGGTGAAAAACTGTTTTTT. Its translation: CASRPRTGGGEKLFF. The chain employs TRBV5-1 and TRBJ1-4, with TRBD1 matching over 10 bases. CDR1 and CDR2 (germline): SGHRS, YFSETQ. This CDR3 contains 15 residues. The V segment lost 5 bases and the J segment 7 bases; nucleotides outside the gene matches: 8. The complete variable domain, with remaining parts taken from reference TRBV5-1 and TRBJ1-4, reads KAGVTQTPRYLIKTRGQQVTLSCSPISGHRSVSWYQQTPGQGLQFLFEYFSETQRNKGNFPGRFSGRQFSNSRSEMNVSTLELGDSALYLCASRPRTGGGEKLFFGSGTQLSVL.

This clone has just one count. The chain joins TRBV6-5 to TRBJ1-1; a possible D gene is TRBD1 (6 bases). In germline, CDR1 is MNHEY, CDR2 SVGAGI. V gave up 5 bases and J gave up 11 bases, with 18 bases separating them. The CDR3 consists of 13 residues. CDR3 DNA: TGTGCCAGCAGTCCCACTCCGGACAGTAAGGCTTTCTTT. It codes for CASSPTPDSKAFF.

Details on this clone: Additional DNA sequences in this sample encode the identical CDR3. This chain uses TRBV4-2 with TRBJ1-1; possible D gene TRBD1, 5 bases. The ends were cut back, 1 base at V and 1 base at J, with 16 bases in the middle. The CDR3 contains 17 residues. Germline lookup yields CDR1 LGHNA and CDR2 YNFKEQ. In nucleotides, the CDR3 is TGTGCCAGCAGCCAAGTAAGCTCCGGAGGGGCGAACACTGAAGCTTTCTTT. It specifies CASSQVSSGGANTEAFF.

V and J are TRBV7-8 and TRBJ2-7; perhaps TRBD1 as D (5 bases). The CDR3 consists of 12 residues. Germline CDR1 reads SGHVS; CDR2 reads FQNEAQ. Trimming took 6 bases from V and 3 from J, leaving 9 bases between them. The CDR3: CASRPDSYEQYF. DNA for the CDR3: TGTGCCAGCAGGCCCGACAGCTACGAGCAGTACTTC.

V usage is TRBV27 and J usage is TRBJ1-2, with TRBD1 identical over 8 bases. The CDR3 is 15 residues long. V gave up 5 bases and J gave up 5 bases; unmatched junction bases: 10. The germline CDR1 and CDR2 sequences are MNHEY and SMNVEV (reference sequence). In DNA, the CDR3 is TGTGCCAGCAGTCCTCACAGGGGGAAGGGGTATGGCTACACCTTC. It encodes CASSPHRGKGYGYTF.

CDR3 sequence (DNA): TGTGCCAGCACCCTTGGGGGGGCGAACACTGAAGCTTTCTTT. Protein: CASTLGGANTEAFF. The gene calls are TRBV25-1 and TRBJ1-1, with D tentatively TRBD1 (6 bases). Trimming pared 7 bases from V and 1 base from J, leaving 13 bases between. The CDR3 runs to 14 residues. The germline gives CDR1 MGHDK, CDR2 SYGVNS. Together with reference TRBV25-1 and TRBJ1-1, the CDR3 gives the full variable domain: EADIYQTPRYLVIGTGKKITLECSQTMGHDKMYWYQQDPGMELHLIHYSYGVNSTEKGDLSSESTVSRIRTEHFPLTLESARPSHTSQYLCASTLGGANTEAFFGQGTRLTVV.